The rows below give T cell receptor beta chains drawn from one sample of a study of blood T cell repertoires in COVID-19. Method: immunoSEQ multiplex PCR; TCRdb's copy keeps in-frame clones and lacks some. The sample records 6,000 to 7,000 clones, 70% to 90% being singletons. The sequencing sample was made of peripheral blood. The source of these receptors is a human donor with active COVID-19. The donor label of this sample is uncertain. The CDR3 runs from the conserved cysteine through the conserved F or W. The order of the fields is V gene, CDR3 protein.

TRBV5-1 | CASSLGSVGTDTQYF
TRBV5-1 | CASSSGQLIKANYGYTF
TRBV7-9 | CASSLRGISDTQYF
TRBV19 | CASSTGTGGQNQPQHF
TRBV5-5 | CASSFGTSFYNEQFF
TRBV5-1 | CASSLVSEPYNEQFF
TRBV19 | CASTKLKTDYGGYTF
TRBV30 | CAWSSQGSSYNSPLHF
TRBV28 | CASSPEPGTGNYGYTF
TRBV7-9 | CASSSWDRVTDTQYF
TRBV3-1/TRBV3-2 | CASSIRQPGDSPLHF
TRBV2 | CASSVDRGEKLFF
TRBV30 | CAWGTGTQYF
TRBV13 | CASSLTKDMVF
TRBV28 | CASSKQGDGSETQYF
TRBV2 | CASSVSGSYNSPLHF